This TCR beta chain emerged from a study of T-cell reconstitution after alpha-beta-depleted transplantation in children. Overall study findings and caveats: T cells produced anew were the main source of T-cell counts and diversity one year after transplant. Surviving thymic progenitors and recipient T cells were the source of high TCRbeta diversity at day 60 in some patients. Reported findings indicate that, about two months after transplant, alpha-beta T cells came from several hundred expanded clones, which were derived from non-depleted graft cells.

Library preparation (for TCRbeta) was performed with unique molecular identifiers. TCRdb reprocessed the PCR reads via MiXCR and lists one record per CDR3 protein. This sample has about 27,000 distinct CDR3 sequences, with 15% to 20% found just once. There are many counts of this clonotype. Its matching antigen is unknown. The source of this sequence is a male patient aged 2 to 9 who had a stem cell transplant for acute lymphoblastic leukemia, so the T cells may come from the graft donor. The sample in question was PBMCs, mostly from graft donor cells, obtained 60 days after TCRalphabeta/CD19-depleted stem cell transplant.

CDR3 loop: CASRSLQGNSNQPQHF. DNA for the CDR3: TGTGCCAGCAGGTCGTTACAGGGCAATAGCAATCAGCCCCAGCATTTT. This chain connects TRBV6-5 to TRBJ1-5; possible D gene TRBD1, 6 bases. The germline CDR1 and CDR2 sequences are MNHEY and SVGAGI. CDR3 length: 16 residues. The germline V and J ends were trimmed by 6 bases and 0 bases, with 15 bases remaining between them.